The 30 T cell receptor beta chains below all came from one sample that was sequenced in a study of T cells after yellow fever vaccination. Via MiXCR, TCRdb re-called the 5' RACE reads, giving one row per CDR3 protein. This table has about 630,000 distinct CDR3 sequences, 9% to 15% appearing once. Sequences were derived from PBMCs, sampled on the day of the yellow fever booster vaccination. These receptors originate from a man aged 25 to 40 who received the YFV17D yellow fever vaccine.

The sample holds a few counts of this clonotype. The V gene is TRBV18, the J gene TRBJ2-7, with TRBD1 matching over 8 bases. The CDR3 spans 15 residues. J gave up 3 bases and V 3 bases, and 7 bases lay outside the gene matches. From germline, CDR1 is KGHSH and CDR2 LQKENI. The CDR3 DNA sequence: TGTGCCAGCTCACCGGAGACAGGGGCTATCTACGAGCAGTACTTC. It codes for CASSPETGAIYEQYF.

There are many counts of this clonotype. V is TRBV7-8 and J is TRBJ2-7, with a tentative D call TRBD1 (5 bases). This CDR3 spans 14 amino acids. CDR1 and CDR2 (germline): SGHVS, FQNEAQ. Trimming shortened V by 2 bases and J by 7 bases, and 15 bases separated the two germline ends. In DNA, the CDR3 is TGTGCCAGCAGCTTATGGGTAACTTCAGGGGAGCAGTACTTC. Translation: CASSLWVTSGEQYF.

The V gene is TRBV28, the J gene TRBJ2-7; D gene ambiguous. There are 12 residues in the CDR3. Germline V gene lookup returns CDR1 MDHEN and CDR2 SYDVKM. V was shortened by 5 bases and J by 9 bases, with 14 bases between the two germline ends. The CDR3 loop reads CASSPHQARQYF. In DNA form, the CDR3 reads TGTGCCAGCAGTCCACATCAAGCACGGCAGTACTTC.

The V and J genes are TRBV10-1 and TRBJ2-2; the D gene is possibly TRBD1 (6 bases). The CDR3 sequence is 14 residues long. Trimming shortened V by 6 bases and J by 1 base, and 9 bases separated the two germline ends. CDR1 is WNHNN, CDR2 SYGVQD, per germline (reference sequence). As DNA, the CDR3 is TGCGCCAGCAGGCCGGGACAGAACACCGGGGAGCTGTTTTTT. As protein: CASRPGQNTGELFF.

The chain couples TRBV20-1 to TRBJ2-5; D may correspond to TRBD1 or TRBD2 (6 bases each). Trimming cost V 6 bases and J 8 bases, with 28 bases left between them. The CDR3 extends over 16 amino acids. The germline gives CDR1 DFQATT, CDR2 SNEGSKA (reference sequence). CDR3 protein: CSARRRQGTFQGTQYF. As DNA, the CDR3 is TGCAGTGCCAGAAGAAGGCAGGGGACTTTCCAAGGAACCCAGTACTTC.

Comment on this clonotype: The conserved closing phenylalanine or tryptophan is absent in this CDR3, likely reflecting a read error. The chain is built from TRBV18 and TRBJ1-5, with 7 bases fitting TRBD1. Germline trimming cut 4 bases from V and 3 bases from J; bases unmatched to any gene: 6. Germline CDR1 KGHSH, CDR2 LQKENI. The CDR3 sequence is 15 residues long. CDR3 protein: CASSRGQVNNQPQHS. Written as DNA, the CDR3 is TGTGCCAGCTCACGAGGACAGGTCAACAATCAGCCCCAGCATTCT.

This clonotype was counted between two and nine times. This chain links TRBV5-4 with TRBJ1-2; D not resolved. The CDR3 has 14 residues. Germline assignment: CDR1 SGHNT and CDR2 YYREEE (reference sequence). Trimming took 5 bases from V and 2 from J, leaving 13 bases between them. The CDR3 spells CASRSPGRNYGYTF. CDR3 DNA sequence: TGTGCCAGCAGATCACCGGGGAGGAACTATGGCTACACCTTC.

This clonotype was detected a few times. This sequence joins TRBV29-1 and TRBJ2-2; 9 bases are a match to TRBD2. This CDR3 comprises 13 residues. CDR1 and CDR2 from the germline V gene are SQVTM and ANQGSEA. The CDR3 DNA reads TGCAAAGCGGGGGGCGCTGGTTCCGGGGAGCTGTTTTTT. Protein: CKAGGAGSGELFF.

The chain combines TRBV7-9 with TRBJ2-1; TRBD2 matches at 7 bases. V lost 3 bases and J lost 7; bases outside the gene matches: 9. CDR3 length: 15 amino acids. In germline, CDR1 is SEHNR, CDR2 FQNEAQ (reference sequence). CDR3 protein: CASSLRLAAQNEQFF. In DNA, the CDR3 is TGTGCCAGCAGCTTGAGGCTAGCGGCTCAGAATGAGCAGTTCTTC.

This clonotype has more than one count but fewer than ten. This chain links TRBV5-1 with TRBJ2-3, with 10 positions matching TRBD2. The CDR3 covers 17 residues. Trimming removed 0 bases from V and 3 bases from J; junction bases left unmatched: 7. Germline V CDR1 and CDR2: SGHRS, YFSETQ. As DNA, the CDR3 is TGCGCCAGCAGCTTGGCGGCAGCGGGAGGGCCAACAGATACGCAGTATTTT. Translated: CASSLAAAGGPTDTQYF.

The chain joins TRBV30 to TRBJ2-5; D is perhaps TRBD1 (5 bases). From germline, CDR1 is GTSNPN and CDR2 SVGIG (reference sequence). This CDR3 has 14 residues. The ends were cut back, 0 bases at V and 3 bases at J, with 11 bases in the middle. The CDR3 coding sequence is TGTGCCTGGAGTGTACGTGACAGAGAAGAGACCCAGTACTTC. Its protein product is CAWSVRDREETQYF.

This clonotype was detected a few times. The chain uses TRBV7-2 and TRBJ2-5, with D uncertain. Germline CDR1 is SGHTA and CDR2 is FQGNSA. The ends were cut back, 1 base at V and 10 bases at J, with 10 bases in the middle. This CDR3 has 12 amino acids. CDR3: CASSLGTVDQYF. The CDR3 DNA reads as TGTGCCAGCAGCTTAGGTACAGTGGACCAGTACTTC.

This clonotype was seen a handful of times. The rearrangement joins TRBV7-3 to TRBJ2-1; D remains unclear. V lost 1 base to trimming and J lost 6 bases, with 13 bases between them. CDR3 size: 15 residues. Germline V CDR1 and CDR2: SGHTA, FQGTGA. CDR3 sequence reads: CASSLNSRSFNEQFF. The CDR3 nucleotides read TGTGCCAGCAGCTTAAATTCGCGGAGTTTCAATGAGCAGTTCTTC. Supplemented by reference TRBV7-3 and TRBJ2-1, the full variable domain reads GAGVSQTPSNKVTEKGKYVELRCDPISGHTALYWYRQSLGQGPEFLIYFQGTGAADDSGLPNDRFFAVRPEGSVSTLKIQRTERGDSAVYLCASSLNSRSFNEQFFGPGTRLTVL.

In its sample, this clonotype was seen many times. In DNA, the CDR3 is TGTGCCAGCAGCCTACAGGGTTCCACCGGGGAGCTGTTTTTT. Amino acid sequence: CASSLQGSTGELFF. This chain connects TRBV7-8 to TRBJ2-2, with D tentatively TRBD1 (6 bases). CDR1 is SGHVS and CDR2 is FQNEAQ in the germline V gene. The CDR3 sequence is 14 residues long. The V gene lost 5 bases and the J gene lost 4 bases, with 11 bases spanning the gap.

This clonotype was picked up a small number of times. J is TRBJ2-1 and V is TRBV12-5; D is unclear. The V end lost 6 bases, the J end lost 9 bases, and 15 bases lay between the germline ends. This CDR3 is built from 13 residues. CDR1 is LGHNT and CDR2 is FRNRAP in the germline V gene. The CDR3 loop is CASGPIGRSEQFF. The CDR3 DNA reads TGTGCTAGTGGCCCGATCGGACGAAGTGAGCAGTTCTTC. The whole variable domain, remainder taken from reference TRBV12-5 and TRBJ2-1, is DARVTQTPRHKVTEMGQEVTMRCQPILGHNTVFWYRQTMMQGLELLAYFRNRAPLDDSGMPKDRFSAEMPDATLATLKIQPSEPRDSAVYFCASGPIGRSEQFFGPGTRLTVL.

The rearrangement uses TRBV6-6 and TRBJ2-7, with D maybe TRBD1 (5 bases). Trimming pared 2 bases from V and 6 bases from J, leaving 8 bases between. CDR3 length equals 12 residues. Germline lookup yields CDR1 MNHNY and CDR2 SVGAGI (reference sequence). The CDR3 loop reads CASSYAGIEQYF. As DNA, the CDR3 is TGTGCCAGCAGTTACGCAGGGATCGAGCAGTACTTC.

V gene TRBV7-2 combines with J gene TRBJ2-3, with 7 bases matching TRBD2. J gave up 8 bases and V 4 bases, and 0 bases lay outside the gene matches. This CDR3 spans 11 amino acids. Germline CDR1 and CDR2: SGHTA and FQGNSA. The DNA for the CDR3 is TGTGCCAGCAGCTGGGAGGGTACGCAGTATTTT. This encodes CASSWEGTQYF.

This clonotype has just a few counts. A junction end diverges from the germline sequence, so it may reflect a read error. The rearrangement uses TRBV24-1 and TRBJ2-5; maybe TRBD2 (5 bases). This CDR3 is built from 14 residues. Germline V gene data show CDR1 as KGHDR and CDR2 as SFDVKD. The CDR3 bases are TGTGCCACCAGTGATTCGAGGGTTGCAGAGACCCAGTATTTC. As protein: CATSDSRVAETQYF.

CDR3 nucleotides: TGTGCCAGCACCCGTGGGGGGGGAGGAGATGAGCAGTTCTTC. Amino acid sequence: CASTRGGGGDEQFF. The rearrangement links TRBV5-4 to TRBJ2-1, with TRBD2 matching 7 bases. V lost 6 bases and J lost 8; bases outside the gene matches: 11. CDR3 size: 14 residues. Germline CDR1 is SGHNT and CDR2 is YYREEE (reference sequence).

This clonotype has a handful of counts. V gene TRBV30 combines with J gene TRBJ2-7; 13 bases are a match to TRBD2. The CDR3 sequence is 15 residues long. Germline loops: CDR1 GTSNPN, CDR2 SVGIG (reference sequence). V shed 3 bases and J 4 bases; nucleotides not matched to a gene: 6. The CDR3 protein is CAWRETSGRAYEQYF. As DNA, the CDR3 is TGTGCCTGGAGGGAAACTAGCGGGAGGGCTTACGAGCAGTACTTC.

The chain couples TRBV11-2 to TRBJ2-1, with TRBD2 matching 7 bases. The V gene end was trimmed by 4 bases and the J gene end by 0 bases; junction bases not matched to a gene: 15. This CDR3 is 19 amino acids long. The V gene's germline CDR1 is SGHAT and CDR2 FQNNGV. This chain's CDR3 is CASSSNGGGRASSYNEQFF. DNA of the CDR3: TGTGCCAGCAGCTCCAACGGGGGTGGGAGGGCTAGCTCCTACAATGAGCAGTTCTTC.

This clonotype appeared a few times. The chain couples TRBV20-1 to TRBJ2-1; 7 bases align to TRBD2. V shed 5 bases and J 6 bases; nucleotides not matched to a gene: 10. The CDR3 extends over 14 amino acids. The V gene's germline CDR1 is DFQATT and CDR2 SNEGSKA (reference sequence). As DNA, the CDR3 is TGCAGTGCTTGGGGGGGAGCCGGCCCCAATGAGCAGTTCTTC. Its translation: CSAWGGAGPNEQFF.

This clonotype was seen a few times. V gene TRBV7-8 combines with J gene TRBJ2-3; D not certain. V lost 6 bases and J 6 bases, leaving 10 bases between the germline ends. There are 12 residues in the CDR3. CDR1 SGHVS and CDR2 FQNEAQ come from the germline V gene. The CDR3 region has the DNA TGTGCCAGCAGACCTCTCAAGGATACGCAGTATTTT. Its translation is CASRPLKDTQYF.

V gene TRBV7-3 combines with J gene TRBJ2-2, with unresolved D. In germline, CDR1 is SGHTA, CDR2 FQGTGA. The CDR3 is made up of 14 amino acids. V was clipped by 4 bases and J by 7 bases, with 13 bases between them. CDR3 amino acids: CASSYNLGLGELFF. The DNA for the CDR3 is TGTGCCAGCAGCTATAATTTAGGGCTCGGGGAGCTGTTTTTT.

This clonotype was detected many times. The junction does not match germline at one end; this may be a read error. This CDR3 reads CAINSGTGGDKQYF. As DNA, the CDR3 is TGTGCCATCAATTCCGGGACAGGGGGCGATAAGCAGTATTTT. This chain links TRBV10-3 with TRBJ2-3; TRBD1 agrees at 12 bases. The CDR3 runs 14 residues. Per the germline V gene, CDR1 is ENHRY and CDR2 is SYGVKD.

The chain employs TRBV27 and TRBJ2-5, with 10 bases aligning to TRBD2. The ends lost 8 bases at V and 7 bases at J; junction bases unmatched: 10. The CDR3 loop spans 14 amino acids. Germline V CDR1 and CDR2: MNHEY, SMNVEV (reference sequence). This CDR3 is CASARTSGGGTQYF. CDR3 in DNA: TGTGCCAGCGCCAGGACTAGCGGTGGAGGGACCCAGTACTTC.

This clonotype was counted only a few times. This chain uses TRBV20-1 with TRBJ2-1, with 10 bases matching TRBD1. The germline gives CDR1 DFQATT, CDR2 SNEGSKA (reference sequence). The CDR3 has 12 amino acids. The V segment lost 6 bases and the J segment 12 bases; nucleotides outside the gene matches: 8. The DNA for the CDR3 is TGCAGTGCCGCCGGGACAGGGGTCGGGCAGTTCTTC. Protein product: CSAAGTGVGQFF.

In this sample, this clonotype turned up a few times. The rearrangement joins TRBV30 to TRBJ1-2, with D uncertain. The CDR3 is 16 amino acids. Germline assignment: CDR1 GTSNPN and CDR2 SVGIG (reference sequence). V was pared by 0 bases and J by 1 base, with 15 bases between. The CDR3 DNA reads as TGTGCCTGGAGTGTAGGGTCAGCGAATATTAACTATGGCTACACCTTC. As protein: CAWSVGSANINYGYTF.

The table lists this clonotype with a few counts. In DNA, the CDR3 is TGTGCCAGCAGCTTAGCGATTCGGGCCGCGGGGGCCAACGTCCTGACTTTC. Its translation is CASSLAIRAAGANVLTF. The genes are TRBV7-2 and TRBJ2-6; D is unresolved. The CDR3 sequence is 17 residues long. The V and J ends lost 0 bases and 4 bases respectively, with 13 bases between them. Germline assignment: CDR1 SGHTA and CDR2 FQGNSA.

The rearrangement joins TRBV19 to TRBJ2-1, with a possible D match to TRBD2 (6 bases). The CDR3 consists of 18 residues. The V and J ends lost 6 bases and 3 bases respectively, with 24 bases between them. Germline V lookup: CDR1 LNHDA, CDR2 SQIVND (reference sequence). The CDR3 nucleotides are TGTGCCAGTAGCACCGGGACTGACATTATGGGTTACTACAATGAGCAGTTCTTC. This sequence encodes CASSTGTDIMGYYNEQFF.